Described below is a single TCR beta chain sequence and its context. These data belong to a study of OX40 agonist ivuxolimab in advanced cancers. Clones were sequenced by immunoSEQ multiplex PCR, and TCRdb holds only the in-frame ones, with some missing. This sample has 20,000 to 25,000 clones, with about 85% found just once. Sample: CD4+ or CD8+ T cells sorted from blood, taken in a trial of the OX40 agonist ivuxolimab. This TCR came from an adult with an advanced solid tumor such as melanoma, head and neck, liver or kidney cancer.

The CDR3 DNA follows: TGCGCCAGCAGCCAAGTGGGCGGGGGATCCTACGAGCAGTACTTC. Its protein product is CASSQVGGGSYEQYF. This chain joins TRBV4-1 and TRBJ2-7; 7 nucleotides align to TRBD2. The CDR3 length is 15 residues. Per germline, CDR1 MGHRA and CDR2 YSYEKL. The trim removed 1 base at V and 1 base at J, leaving 4 bases unmatched.